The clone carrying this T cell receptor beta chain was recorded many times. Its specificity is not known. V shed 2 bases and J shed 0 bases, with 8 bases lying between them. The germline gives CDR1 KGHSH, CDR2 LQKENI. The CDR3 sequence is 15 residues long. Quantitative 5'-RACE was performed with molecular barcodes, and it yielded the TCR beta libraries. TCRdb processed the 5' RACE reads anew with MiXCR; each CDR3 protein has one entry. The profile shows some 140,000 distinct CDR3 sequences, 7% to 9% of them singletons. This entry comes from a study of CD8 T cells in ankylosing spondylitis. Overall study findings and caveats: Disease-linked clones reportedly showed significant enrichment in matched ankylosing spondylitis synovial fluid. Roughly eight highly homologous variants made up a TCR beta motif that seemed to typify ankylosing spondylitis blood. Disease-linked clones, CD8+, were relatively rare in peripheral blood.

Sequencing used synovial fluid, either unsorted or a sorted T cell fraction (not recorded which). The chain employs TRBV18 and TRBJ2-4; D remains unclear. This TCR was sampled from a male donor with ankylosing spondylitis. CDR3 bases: TGTGCCAGCTCACCAGGGCCTGGAGCCAAAAACATTCAGTACTTC. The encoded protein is CASSPGPGAKNIQYF.